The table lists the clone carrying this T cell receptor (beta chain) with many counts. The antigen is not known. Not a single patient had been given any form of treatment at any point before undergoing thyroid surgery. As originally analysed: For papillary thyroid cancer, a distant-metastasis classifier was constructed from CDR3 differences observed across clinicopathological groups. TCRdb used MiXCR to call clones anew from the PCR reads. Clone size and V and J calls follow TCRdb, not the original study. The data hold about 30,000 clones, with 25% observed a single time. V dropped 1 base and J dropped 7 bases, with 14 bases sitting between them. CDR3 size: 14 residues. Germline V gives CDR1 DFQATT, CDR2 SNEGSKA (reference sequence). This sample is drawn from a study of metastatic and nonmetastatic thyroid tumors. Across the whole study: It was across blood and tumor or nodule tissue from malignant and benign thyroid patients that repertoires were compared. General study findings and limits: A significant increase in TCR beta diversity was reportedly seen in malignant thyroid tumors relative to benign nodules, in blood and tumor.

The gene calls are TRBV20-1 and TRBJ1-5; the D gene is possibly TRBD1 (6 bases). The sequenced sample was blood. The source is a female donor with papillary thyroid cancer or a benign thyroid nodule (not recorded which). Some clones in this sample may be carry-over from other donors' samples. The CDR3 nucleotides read TGCAGTGCTAGAGTTGGTGGGGGGCACCAGCCCCAGCATTTT. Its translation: CSARVGGGHQPQHF.